The T cell receptor (beta chain) under discussion was sequenced for a study of tumour-infiltrating T cells in Burkitt lymphoma. Study-level information: All epidemiological Burkitt lymphoma subtypes were represented in the cohort.

TCRdb's table, derived via immunoSEQ multiplex PCR, lists solely in-frame clones and lacks some. There are around 45,000 clones in the sample; less than 40% occur only once, and 2.9% lies in the top ten. This CDR3 contains 14 residues. The germline V gene encodes CDR1 LGHNA and CDR2 YNFKEQ. Between the trimmed V and J ends, which lost 2 bases and 5 bases, there was a span of 12 bases. This clonotype was sampled from a human donor with Burkitt lymphoma. The sample was tumor tissue. The rearrangement joins TRBV4-2 to TRBJ2-5; tentatively, D is TRBD2 (5 bases). The CDR3 DNA follows: TGTGCCAGCAGCCAAATCGGACTTAGGGAGACCCAGTACTTC. The encoded protein is CASSQIGLRETQYF.